The text below deals with one T cell receptor (beta chain). The target of this receptor is not known. No qualities accompany the bases; no much larger clone lies one base away. TCRbeta CDR3 regions were amplified from genomic DNA using the immunoSEQ Assay, a bias-controlled multiplex PCR. The study's processing was this. Nucleated cell counts per sample were estimated from amplification of reference gene primers within the assay. To quantify the absolute abundance of each unique TCRbeta CDR3 rearrangement, sequence reads were collapsed and filtered. Productive Simpson clonality was computed per sample as the square root of Simpson's diversity index over productive rearrangements. TCRdb mirrors the immuneACCESS table, restricted to in-frame sequences. Some clones are absent from its copies; in checked studies, under half trace to an unresolved V gene, and the reason for the others is unknown. D and trimming were read from the DNA, whereas the V and J calls and clone size are those reported in that table. The sample table shows about 240,000 clones, and roughly 87% are seen once. Approximately 7.5% of the sample is held by the ten biggest clonotypes.

The sample is drawn from a study of blood T cell repertoires in COVID-19 (dated by TCRdb to the early 2020s). Looking at the study overall: The collaborator samples originated in the United States, Italy and Spain and spanned the acute and convalescent phases of COVID-19. HLA class I and class II types, where available, came from metadata supplied by the sample provider rather than from assay-based typing. The repertoires were released in a freely available public database intended as a resource for research on the immune response to SARS-CoV-2. Samples were obtained from the ongoing ImmuneRACE study (first 160 participants) and from about 1,300 subjects provided by 6 global collaborators. The sample metadata nearly always contained a de-identified subject ID, COVID-19 status, age in years and sex. The dataset comprised deeply sampled blood TCRbeta repertoires from subjects exposed to, actively infected with, or recovered from COVID-19. The material from the prospective study consisted of cDNA or gDNA derived from T cells, B-cell-depleted T cells, or PBMCs.

What the research found in general, with its limitations: The quantity of clinical and demographic metadata differed by source and by participant and was supplied without curation.

At the junction V is shortened by 4 bases and J by 3 bases; bases outside the gene matches: 15. Taken from cysteine to phenylalanine, the CDR3 has 19 residues. CDR3 DNA only is kept here, 57 bases in frame from base 1. CDR1 and CDR2 are read off the germline V gene as MGHRA and YSYEKL. Another Seattle source contributed samples from volunteer blood donors who had recovered from COVID-19. The collaborating institutions used their own protocols to collect whole blood in K2EDTA tubes. Collaborator samples were shipped for TCRbeta analysis as frozen whole blood, isolated PBMCs, or DNA extracted from either sample type.

The receptor was isolated from a man aged 60-69 years who had recovered from COVID-19. The rearranged chain carries TRBV4-1 and TRBJ2-3, with 11 bases matching TRBD2. Material for sequencing was peripheral blood. The DNA reads TGCGCCAGCAGCCCTCGCGGTACAACAACTAGCGGGGGAACAGATACGCAGTATTTT. Its product reads: CASSPRGTTTSGGTDTQYF.